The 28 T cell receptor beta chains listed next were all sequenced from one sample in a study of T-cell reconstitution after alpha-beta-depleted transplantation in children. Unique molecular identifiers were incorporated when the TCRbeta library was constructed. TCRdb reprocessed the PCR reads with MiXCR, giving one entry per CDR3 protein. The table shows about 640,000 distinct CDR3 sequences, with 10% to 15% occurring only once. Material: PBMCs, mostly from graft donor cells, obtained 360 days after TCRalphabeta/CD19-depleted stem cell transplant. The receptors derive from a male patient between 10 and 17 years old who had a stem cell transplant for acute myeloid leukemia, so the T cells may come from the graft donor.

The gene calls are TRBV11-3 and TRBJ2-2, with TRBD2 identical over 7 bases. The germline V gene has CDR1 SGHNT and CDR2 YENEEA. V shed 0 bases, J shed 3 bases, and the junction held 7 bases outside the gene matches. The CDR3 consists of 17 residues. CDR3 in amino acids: CASSLESSGYYTGELFF. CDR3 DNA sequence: TGTGCCAGCAGCTTAGAGTCTAGCGGTTACTACACCGGGGAGCTGTTTTTT.

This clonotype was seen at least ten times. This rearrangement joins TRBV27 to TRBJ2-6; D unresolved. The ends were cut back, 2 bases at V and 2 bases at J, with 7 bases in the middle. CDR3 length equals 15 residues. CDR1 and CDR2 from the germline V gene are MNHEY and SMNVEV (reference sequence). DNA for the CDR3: TGTGCCAGCAGTTTAAGTGGCACTGGGGCCAACGTCCTGACTTTC. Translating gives CASSLSGTGANVLTF.

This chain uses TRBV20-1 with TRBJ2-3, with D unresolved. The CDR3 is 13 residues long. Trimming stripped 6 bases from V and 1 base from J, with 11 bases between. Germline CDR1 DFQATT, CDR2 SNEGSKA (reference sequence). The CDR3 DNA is TGCAGTGCCCAATTCGAGGGCACAGATACGCAGTATTTT. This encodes CSAQFEGTDTQYF.

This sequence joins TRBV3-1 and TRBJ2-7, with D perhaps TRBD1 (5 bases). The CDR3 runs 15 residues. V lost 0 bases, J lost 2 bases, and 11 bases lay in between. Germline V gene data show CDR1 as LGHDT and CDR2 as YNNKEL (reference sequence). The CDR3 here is CASSQEPAGTYEQYF. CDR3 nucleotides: TGTGCCAGCAGCCAAGAACCGGCAGGGACCTACGAGCAGTACTTC.

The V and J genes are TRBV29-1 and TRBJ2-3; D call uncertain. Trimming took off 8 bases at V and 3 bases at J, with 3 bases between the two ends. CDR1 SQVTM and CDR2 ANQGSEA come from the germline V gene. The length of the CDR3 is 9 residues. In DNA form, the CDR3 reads TGCAGCCGGACAGATACGCAGTATTTT. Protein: CSRTDTQYF.

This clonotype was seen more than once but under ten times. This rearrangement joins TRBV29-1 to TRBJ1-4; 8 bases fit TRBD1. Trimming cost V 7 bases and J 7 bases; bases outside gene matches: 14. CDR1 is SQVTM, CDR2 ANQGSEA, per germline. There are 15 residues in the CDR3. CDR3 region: CSGQGTIRGIEKLFF. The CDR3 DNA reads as TGCAGCGGACAGGGGACAATCCGGGGGATTGAAAAACTGTTTTTT.

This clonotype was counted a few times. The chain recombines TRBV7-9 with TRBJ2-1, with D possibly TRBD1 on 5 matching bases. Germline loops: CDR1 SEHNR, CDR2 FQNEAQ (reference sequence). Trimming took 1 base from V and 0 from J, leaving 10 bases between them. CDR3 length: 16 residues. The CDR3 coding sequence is TGTGCCAGCAGCTTAGAGGGGCGTCGCTCCTACAATGAGCAGTTCTTC. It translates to CASSLEGRRSYNEQFF. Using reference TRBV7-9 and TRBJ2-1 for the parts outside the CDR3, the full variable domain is DTGVSQNPRHKITKRGQNVTFRCDPISEHNRLYWYRQTLGQGPEFLTYFQNEAQLEKSRLLSDRFSAERPKGSFSTLEIQRTEQGDSAMYLCASSLEGRRSYNEQFFGPGTRLTVL.

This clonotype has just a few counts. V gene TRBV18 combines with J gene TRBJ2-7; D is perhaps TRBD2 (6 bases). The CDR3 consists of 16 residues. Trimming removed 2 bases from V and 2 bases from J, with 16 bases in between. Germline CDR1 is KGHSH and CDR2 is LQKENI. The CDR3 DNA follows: TGTGCCAGCTCACCAAATTGGAGCGGGTTCGCCTACGAGCAGTACTTC. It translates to CASSPNWSGFAYEQYF.

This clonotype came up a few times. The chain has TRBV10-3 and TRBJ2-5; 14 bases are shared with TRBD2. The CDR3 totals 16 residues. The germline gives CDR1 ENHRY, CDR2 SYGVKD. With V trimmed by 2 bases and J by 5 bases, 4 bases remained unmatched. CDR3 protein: CAISEPRLAGGETQYF. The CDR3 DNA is TGTGCCATCAGTGAGCCGAGACTAGCGGGAGGGGAGACCCAGTACTTC.

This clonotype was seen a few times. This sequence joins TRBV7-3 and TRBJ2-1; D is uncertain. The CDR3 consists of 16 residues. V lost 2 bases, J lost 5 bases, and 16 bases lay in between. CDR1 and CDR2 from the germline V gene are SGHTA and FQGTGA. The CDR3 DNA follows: TGTGCCAGCAGCTTATTCTCCCCCGGATTAGACAATGAGCAGTTCTTC. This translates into CASSLFSPGLDNEQFF.

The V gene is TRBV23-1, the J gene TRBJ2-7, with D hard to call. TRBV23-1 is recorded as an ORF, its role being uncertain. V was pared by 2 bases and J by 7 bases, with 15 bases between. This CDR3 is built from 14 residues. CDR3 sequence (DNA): TGCGCCAGCAGTCAAGCTCCGGCCGGCCGGGAGCAGTACTTC. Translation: CASSQAPAGREQYF.

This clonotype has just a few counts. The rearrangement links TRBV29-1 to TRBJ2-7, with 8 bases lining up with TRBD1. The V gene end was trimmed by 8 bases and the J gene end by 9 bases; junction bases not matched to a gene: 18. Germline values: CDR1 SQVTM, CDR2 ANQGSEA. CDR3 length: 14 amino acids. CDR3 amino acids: CSTSFGQGVMGQYF. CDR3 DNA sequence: TGCAGCACATCCTTTGGACAGGGTGTCATGGGGCAGTACTTC.

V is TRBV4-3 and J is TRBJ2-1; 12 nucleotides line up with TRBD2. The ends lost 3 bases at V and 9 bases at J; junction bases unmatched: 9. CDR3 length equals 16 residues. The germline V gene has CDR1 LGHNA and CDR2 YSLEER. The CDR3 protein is CASSHHRLAGDSEQFF. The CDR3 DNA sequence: TGCGCCAGCAGCCACCACCGACTAGCGGGAGACTCTGAGCAGTTCTTC.

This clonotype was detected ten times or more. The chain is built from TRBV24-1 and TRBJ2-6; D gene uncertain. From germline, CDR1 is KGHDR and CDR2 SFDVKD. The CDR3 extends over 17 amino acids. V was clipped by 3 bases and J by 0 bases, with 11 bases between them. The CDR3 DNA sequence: TGTGCCACCAGTGATCAACCCCTCGGCTCTGGGGCCAACGTCCTGACTTTC. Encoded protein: CATSDQPLGSGANVLTF.

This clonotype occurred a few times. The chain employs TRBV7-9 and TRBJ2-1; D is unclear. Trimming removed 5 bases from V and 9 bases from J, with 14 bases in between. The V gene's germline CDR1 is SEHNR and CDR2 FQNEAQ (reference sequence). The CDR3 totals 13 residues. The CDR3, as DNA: TGTGCCAGCAGCCCCGGACCCGCAAGTGAGCAGTTCTTC. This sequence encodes CASSPGPASEQFF. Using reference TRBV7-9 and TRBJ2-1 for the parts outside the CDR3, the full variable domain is DTGVSQNPRHKITKRGQNVTFRCDPISEHNRLYWYRQTLGQGPEFLTYFQNEAQLEKSRLLSDRFSAERPKGSFSTLEIQRTEQGDSAMYLCASSPGPASEQFFGPGTRLTVL.

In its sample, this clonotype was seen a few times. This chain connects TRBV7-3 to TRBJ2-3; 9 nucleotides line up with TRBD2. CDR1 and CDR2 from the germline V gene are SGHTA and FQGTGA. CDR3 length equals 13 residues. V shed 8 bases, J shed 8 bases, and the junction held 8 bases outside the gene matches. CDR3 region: CASAGGLWSTQYF. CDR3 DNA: TGTGCCAGCGCGGGAGGGCTGTGGAGTACGCAGTATTTT.

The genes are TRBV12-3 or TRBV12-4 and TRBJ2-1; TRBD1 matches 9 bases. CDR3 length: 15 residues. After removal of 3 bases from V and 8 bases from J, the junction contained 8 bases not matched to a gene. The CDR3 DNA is TGTGCCAGCAGTTTCTTAACAGGGGGCCTCGATGAGCAGTTCTTC. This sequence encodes CASSFLTGGLDEQFF.

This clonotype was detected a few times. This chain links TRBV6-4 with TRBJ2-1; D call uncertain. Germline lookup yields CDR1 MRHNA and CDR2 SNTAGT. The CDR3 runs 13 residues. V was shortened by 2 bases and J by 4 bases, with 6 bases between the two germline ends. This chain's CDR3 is CASSDRLYNEQFF. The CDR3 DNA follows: TGTGCCAGCAGTGACCGACTTTACAATGAGCAGTTCTTC.

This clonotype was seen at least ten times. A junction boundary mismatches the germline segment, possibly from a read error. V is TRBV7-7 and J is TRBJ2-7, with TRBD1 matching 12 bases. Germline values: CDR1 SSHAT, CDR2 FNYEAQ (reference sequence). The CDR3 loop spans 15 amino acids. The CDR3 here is CASSSGQGATYEQYF. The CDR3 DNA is TGTGCTAGCAGCTCGGGACAGGGGGCCACCTACGAGCAGTACTTC.

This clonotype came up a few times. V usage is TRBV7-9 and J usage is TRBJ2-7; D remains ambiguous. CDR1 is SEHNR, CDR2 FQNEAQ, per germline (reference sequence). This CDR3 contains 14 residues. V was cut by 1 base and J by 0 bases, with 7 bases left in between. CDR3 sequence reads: CASSLVNPSYEQYF. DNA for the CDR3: TGTGCCAGCAGCTTAGTGAACCCCTCCTACGAGCAGTACTTC.

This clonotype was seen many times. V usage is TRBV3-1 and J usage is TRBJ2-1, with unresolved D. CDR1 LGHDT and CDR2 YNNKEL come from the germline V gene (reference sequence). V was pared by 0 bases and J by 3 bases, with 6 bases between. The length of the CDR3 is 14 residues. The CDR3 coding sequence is TGTGCCAGCAGCCAAGATACGGACTACAATGAGCAGTTCTTC. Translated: CASSQDTDYNEQFF.

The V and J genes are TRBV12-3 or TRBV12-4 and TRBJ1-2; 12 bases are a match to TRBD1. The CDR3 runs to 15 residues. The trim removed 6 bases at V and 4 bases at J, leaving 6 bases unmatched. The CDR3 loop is CASRSGTGGLYGYTF. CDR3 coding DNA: TGTGCCAGCAGGTCAGGGACAGGGGGCCTCTATGGCTACACCTTC.

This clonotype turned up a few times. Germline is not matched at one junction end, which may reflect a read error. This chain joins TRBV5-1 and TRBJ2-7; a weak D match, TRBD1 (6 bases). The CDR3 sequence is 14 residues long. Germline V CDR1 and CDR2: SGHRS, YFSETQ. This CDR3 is CASSLGRGLGEQYF. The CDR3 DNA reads TGCGCCAGCAGTTTGGGCAGGGGATTAGGGGAGCAGTACTTC.

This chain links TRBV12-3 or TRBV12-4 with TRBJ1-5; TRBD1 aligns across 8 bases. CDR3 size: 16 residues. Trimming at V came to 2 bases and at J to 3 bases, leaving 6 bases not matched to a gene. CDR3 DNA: TGTGCCAGCAGTTTACTCAGGGGGCGAAACAATCAGCCCCAGCATTTT. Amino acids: CASSLLRGRNNQPQHF.

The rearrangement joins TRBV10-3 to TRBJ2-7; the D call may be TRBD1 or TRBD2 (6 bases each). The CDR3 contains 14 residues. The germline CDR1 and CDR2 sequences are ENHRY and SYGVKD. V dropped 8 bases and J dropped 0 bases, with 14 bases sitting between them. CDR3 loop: CAIGSRGDSYEQYF. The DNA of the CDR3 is TGTGCCATCGGATCAAGGGGGGACTCCTACGAGCAGTACTTC.

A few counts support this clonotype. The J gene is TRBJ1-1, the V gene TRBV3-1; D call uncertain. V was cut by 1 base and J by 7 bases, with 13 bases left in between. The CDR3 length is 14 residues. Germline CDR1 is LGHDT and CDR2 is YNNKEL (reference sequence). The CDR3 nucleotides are TGTGCCAGCAGCCAAGCACGGGATGCCGGTGAAGCTTTCTTT. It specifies CASSQARDAGEAFF.

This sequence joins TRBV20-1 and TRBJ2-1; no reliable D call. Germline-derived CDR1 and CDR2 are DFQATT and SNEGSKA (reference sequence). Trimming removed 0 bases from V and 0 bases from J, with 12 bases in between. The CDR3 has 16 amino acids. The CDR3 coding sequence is TGCAGTGCTAGAGATCCCTCCCCTGGCTCCTACAATGAGCAGTTCTTC. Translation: CSARDPSPGSYNEQFF.

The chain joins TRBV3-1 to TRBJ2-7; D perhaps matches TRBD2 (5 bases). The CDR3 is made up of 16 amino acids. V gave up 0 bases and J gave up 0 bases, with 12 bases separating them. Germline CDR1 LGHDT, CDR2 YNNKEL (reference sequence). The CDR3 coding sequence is TGTGCCAGCAGCCAAGATCCGGTGGGGAGCTCCTACGAGCAGTACTTC. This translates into CASSQDPVGSSYEQYF.